Listed below are T cell receptor beta chains from one sample, sequenced in a study of blood T cells in healthy people across ages. TCRdb re-called the 5' RACE reads with MiXCR, one entry per CDR3 protein. Among about 1.8 million distinct CDR3 sequences listed, around 48% were seen once. The material sequenced was blood. These TCRs come from a woman aged 40 to 50 in good health. CDR3s include the opening cysteine and the closing phenylalanine or tryptophan. Fields, in order: V gene, J gene, clone size, D gene, CDR3 DNA, CDR3 protein. The D gene is left open where the match is weak. Part of the rows lack a size; the others show once, few, many or a class for expanded clones.

>TRBV20-1|TRBJ2-5|few|NA
TGCAGTGCTAGAGATATGTTCGGCAGCATACTACAAGAGACCCAGTACTTC
CSARDMFGSILQETQYF
>TRBV3-1|TRBJ2-3|NA|NA
TGTGCCAGCAGCCAAGGAACTACAGCTTACACAGATACGCAGTATTTT
CASSQGTTAYTDTQYF
>TRBV7-9|TRBJ2-7|few|NA
TGTGCCAGCAGCCCCCGCGGACTACCGAACTACGAGCAGTACTTC
CASSPRGLPNYEQYF
>TRBV5-1|TRBJ2-3|NA|TRBD2
TGCGCCAGCAGCGCTGCGGGGGACCGCACAGATACGCAGTATTTT
CASSAAGDRTDTQYF
>TRBV4-3|TRBJ2-1|few|TRBD2
TGCGCCAGCAGCCAAAGGGCTGGTAGAGCGGGGGACTCCTACAATGAGCAGTTCTTC
CASSQRAGRAGDSYNEQFF
>TRBV25-1|TRBJ2-1|NA|TRBD2
TGTGCCAGCAGTGAATCCATAGCGGGGGGCCAAAATGGGCAGTTCTTC
CASSESIAGGQNGQFF
>TRBV27|TRBJ2-7|NA|TRBD1
TGTGCCAGCAGTGCTACTCCAGGGGGCTACGAGCAGTACTTC
CASSATPGGYEQYF
>TRBV7-3|TRBJ2-5|NA|TRBD2
TGTGCCAGCAGCCCCATAGCGGGGGGGAGAGGAGAGACCCGGTACTTC
CASSPIAGGRGETRYF
>TRBV7-9|TRBJ2-2|NA|NA
TGTGCCAGCACCGACAGTAACACCGGGGAGCTGTTTTTT
CASTDSNTGELFF
>TRBV10-3|TRBJ2-5|NA|NA
TGTGCCATCAGTGAGTCATTGGAAGGGGTCAGGGAGACCCAGTACTTC
CAISESLEGVRETQYF
>TRBV6-5|TRBJ2-4|NA|NA
TGTGCCAGCAGTTACGCGGGGCAGGGACAGTGCGGGCAGTACTTC
CASSYAGQGQCGQYF
>TRBV11-3|TRBJ2-5|NA|NA
TGTGCCAGCAGCTCGACTACCACAGAGACCCAGTACTTC
CASSSTTTETQYF
>TRBV24-1|TRBJ2-1|few|TRBD1
TGTGCCACCAGTGAACTGGGACAGAACAATGAGCAGTTCTTC
CATSELGQNNEQFF
>TRBV6-1|TRBJ2-5|NA|NA
TGTGCCAGCAGTGAACCAGGCTACGGGCAGTACTTC
CASSEPGYGQYF
>TRBV6-2/TRBV6-3|TRBJ2-5|NA|TRBD2
TGTGCCAGCAGTTACCGTACTAGCGGGGGGAAAGAGACCCAGTACTTC
CASSYRTSGGKETQYF
>TRBV18|TRBJ1-4|once|TRBD1
TGTGCCAGCTCACCCACAGGGGTGGAAAAACTGTTTTTT
CASSPTGVEKLFF
>TRBV5-6|TRBJ2-5|few|NA
TGTGCCAGCAGACTACAGGTTGAGCTACCCGTGACCCAGTACTTC
CASRLQVELPVTQYF
>TRBV7-2|TRBJ2-1|NA|NA
TGTGCCAGCAGCATTGACTCCTACAATGAGCAGTTCTTC
CASSIDSYNEQFF
>TRBV28|TRBJ2-6|few|TRBD2
TGTGCCAGCAGTTTCCCGACTAGCGGGGGACTCTCTGGGGCCAACGTCCTGACTTTC
CASSFPTSGGLSGANVLTF
>TRBV4-1|TRBJ2-3|NA|NA
TGCGCCAGCAGCCTCAGGACGGGGGGCGACGGTACGCAGTATTTT
CASSLRTGGDGTQYF
>TRBV27|TRBJ1-2|NA|TRBD1
TGTGCCAGCAGTTTATCGGGGACAGGGGCTTACTATGGCTACACCTTC
CASSLSGTGAYYGYTF
>TRBV20-1|TRBJ2-7|NA|TRBD1
TGCAGTGCATGGGGGACAGGGGACTCCTACGAGCAGTACTTC
CSAWGTGDSYEQYF
>TRBV14|TRBJ2-7|NA|NA
TGTGCCAGCAGCCAAGATTGGGGGGCTAACGGTGCCTACGAGCAGTACTTC
CASSQDWGANGAYEQYF
>TRBV10-2|TRBJ2-1|NA|TRBD2
TGCGCCAGCAGTGGACTAGCGGGGGACCAGGCGGAGCAGTTCTTC
CASSGLAGDQAEQFF
>TRBV20-1|TRBJ2-1|NA|NA
TGCAGTGCACCACACCGAGGGATCTCCTACAATGAGCAGTTCTTC
CSAPHRGISYNEQFF
>TRBV9|TRBJ1-2|NA|NA
TGTGCCAGCACCAAGTCTACAGGGCCCATATCAAACTATGGCTACACCTTC
CASTKSTGPISNYGYTF
>TRBV2|TRBJ2-4|NA|NA
TGTGCCAGCAGAGAGAGCTGGGTAGGGGCCAAAAACATTCAGTACTTC
CASRESWVGAKNIQYF